The sequence of this T cell receptor (beta chain) was determined in a study of CD8+ T cells in alopecia areata. Study summary: Using the percentage of affected scalp area, treated patients' severity was scored.

J was trimmed by 1 base and V by 8 bases; bases with no gene match: 7. Germline CDR1 and CDR2: LNHDA and SQIVND (reference sequence). The CDR3 is 14 residues long. Sequencing used cDNA as its template, made by extracting RNA and reverse transcribing it. The repertoire was sequenced with immunoSEQ multiplex PCR; TCRdb's copy has only in-frame clones and lacks some. The data hold about 220,000 clones, with more than 45% observed a single time. The treatment here: oral pan-JAK inhibitor, 5-10 mg twice daily. This sequence originates from a human donor with alopecia areata. The chain is built from TRBV19 and TRBJ2-5; 7 nucleotides agree with TRBD1. The source was CD4+ T cells sorted from blood, collected at week 4, from a patient treated with tofacitinib. The DNA for the CDR3 is TGTGCCAGTTGTTGCCGGGACAGCCAAGAGACCCAGTACTTC. Its translation is CASCCRDSQETQYF.